This passage covers 21 T cell receptor beta chains from one sample sequenced in a study of OX40 agonist ivuxolimab in advanced cancers. Clones were sequenced by immunoSEQ multiplex PCR, and TCRdb holds only the in-frame ones, with some missing. The sample lists some 83,000 clones, over 90% occurring once. The material was CD4+ or CD8+ T cells sorted from blood, obtained in a trial of the OX40 agonist ivuxolimab. The source is an adult with an advanced solid tumor such as melanoma, head and neck, liver or kidney cancer.

The chain employs TRBV5-6 and TRBJ1-1, with no clear D. V gave up 4 bases and J gave up 3 bases, with 4 bases separating them. The CDR3 loop spans 11 amino acids. The germline V gene has CDR1 SGHDT and CDR2 YYEEEE. The CDR3 spells CASSLHTEAFF. The DNA for the CDR3 is TGTGCCAGCAGCCTACACACTGAAGCTTTCTTT.

The CDR3 sequence: CASSADDQEQYF. CDR3 nucleotides: TGTGCCAGCAGCGCAGATGATCAGGAGCAGTACTTC. The J gene is TRBJ2-7, the V gene TRBV9; D is undetermined. The germline V gene encodes CDR1 SGDLS and CDR2 YYNGEE. This CDR3 has 12 amino acids. V dropped 3 bases and J dropped 7 bases, with 11 bases sitting between them.

The V gene is TRBV6-5, the J gene TRBJ2-1; D is possibly TRBD1 (5 bases). The CDR3 consists of 13 residues. Germline V lookup: CDR1 MNHEY, CDR2 SVGAGI. The V end lost 8 bases, the J end lost 3 bases, and 11 bases lay between the germline ends. The CDR3 region is CASANRIYNEQFF. The CDR3 coding sequence is TGTGCCAGCGCCAACAGGATCTACAATGAGCAGTTCTTC.

V gene TRBV29-1 combines with J gene TRBJ2-7, with D perhaps TRBD2 (6 bases). CDR1 SQVTM and CDR2 ANQGSEA come from the germline V gene. The ends were cut back, 6 bases at V and 9 bases at J, with 24 bases in the middle. The CDR3 length is 14 residues. The CDR3 DNA sequence: TGCAGCGTCGTAACCGGGACTGATGGAGCCGGGCAGTACTTC. Amino acids: CSVVTGTDGAGQYF.

This clone appeared a few times. CDR3 nucleotides: TGTGCCATCAGACCGGGACAGTCCTCCTACGAGCAGTACTTC. This gives the protein CAIRPGQSSYEQYF. This rearrangement joins TRBV10-3 to TRBJ2-7; TRBD1 matches at 7 bases. Per the germline V gene, CDR1 is ENHRY and CDR2 is SYGVKD. The trim removed 6 bases at V and 0 bases at J, leaving 5 bases unmatched. The CDR3 spans 14 residues.

The rearrangement links TRBV19 to TRBJ2-3, with a weak D call TRBD2 (5 bases). Germline-derived CDR1 and CDR2 are LNHDA and SQIVND (reference sequence). V dropped 2 bases and J dropped 4 bases, with 16 bases sitting between them. This CDR3 has 16 residues. The CDR3 nucleotides read TGTGCCAGTAGTATAATAGCGACTCCACCGGCAGATACGCAGTATTTT. It specifies CASSIIATPPADTQYF. Supplemented by reference TRBV19 and TRBJ2-3, the full variable domain reads DGGITQSPKYLFRKEGQNVTLSCEQNLNHDAMYWYRQDPGQGLRLIYYSQIVNDFQKGDIAEGYSVSREKKESFPLTVTSAQKNPTAFYLCASSIIATPPADTQYFGPGTRLTVL.

The chain recombines TRBV2 with TRBJ1-3, with D unresolved. V was pared by 3 bases and J by 2 bases, with 5 bases between. Germline CDR1 SNHLY, CDR2 FYNNEI. This CDR3 contains 13 residues. CDR3 protein: CASSEAPGNTIYF. The DNA for the CDR3 is TGTGCCAGCAGTGAGGCGCCTGGAAACACCATATATTTT.

The V and J genes are TRBV27 and TRBJ2-1, with 14 bases that match TRBD2. The V segment lost 5 bases and the J segment 0 bases; nucleotides outside the gene matches: 6. The CDR3 extends over 18 amino acids. Germline-derived CDR1 and CDR2 are MNHEY and SMNVEV (reference sequence). CDR3 sequence: CASSLGTSGGPSYNEQFF. In DNA, the CDR3 is TGTGCCAGCAGTCTCGGGACTAGCGGGGGTCCCTCCTACAATGAGCAGTTCTTC.

This clone was seen just once. Other nucleotide sequences from this sample produce the same CDR3. J is TRBJ2-7 and V is TRBV11-2; D uncertain. With 0 bases removed from V and 1 base from J, the gap between germline ends came to 1 base. CDR3 length: 12 residues. Germline V gene data show CDR1 as SGHAT and CDR2 as FQNNGV. The DNA for the CDR3 is TGTGCCAGCAGCTTAGATTCCTACGAGCAGTACTTC. As protein: CASSLDSYEQYF.

This rearrangement joins TRBV27 to TRBJ1-5, with 7 bases matching TRBD1. Unmatched junction bases numbered 20, after V lost 6 bases and J lost 6 bases. The CDR3 runs 18 residues. Germline assignment: CDR1 MNHEY and CDR2 SMNVEV (reference sequence). In DNA, the CDR3 is TGTGCCAGCAGCCCATTATCCGCGGTGACAGGGAAGGGTCAGCCCCAGCATTTT. This codes for CASSPLSAVTGKGQPQHF.

This chain links TRBV6-1 with TRBJ2-7; D is perhaps TRBD1 (5 bases). The CDR3 totals 15 residues. Germline CDR1 reads MNHNS; CDR2 reads SASEGT. With 2 bases removed from V and 0 bases from J, the gap between germline ends came to 11 bases. The CDR3 here is CASSERQGFSYEQYF. Written as DNA, the CDR3 is TGTGCCAGCAGTGAACGGCAGGGTTTCTCCTACGAGCAGTACTTC.

The genes are TRBV6-1 and TRBJ2-7, with D possibly matching TRBD1 (5 bases). This CDR3 spans 13 amino acids. CDR1 and CDR2 from the germline V gene are MNHNS and SASEGT. With 6 bases removed from V and 6 bases from J, the gap between germline ends came to 15 bases. CDR3 nucleotide sequence: TGTGCCAGCAGCGGGCCAGGGAATGGCGAGCAGTACTTC. As protein: CASSGPGNGEQYF.

Only a few counts were recorded for this clone. The chain is built from TRBV7-3 and TRBJ2-2; 8 bases are a match to TRBD2. The J segment lost 5 bases and the V segment lost 5 bases, leaving 7 bases of the junction unmatched. The CDR3 consists of 15 residues. The V gene's germline CDR1 is SGHTA and CDR2 FQGTGA. Written as DNA, the CDR3 is TGTGCCAGCAGCCCCCAGCGGGAGTGGACCGGGGAGCTGTTTTTT. This gives the protein CASSPQREWTGELFF. The whole variable domain, filled in from reference TRBV7-3 and TRBJ2-2, reads GAGVSQTPSNKVTEKGKYVELRCDPISGHTALYWYRQSLGQGPEFLIYFQGTGAADDSGLPNDRFFAVRPEGSVSTLKIQRTERGDSAVYLCASSPQREWTGELFFGEGSRLTVL.

This chain joins TRBV27 and TRBJ1-2, with a weak D call TRBD1 (6 bases). Trimming left V 2 bases short and J 5 bases short, with 12 bases between. Germline lookup yields CDR1 MNHEY and CDR2 SMNVEV (reference sequence). The CDR3 is 14 residues long. The CDR3 reads CASSLGRGGYGYTF. The CDR3, as DNA: TGTGCCAGCAGTTTAGGCAGGGGCGGTTATGGCTACACCTTC.

V and J are TRBV4-3 and TRBJ2-3; 10 bases match TRBD2. CDR1 is LGHNA and CDR2 is YSLEER in the germline V gene. The CDR3 consists of 14 residues. After removal of 4 bases from V and 5 bases from J, the junction contained 3 bases not matched to a gene. CDR3 in amino acids: CASSLAGGRDTQYF. The CDR3 nucleotides are TGCGCCAGCAGCCTAGCGGGGGGTAGAGATACGCAGTATTTT.

The rearrangement links TRBV13 to TRBJ2-7; D not certain. The CDR3 covers 14 residues. CDR1 is PRHDT, CDR2 FYEKMQ, per germline (reference sequence). Trimming took 1 base from V and 6 from J, leaving 13 bases between them. CDR3 region: CASSLVGNRLEQYF. The CDR3 DNA reads as TGTGCCAGCAGCTTAGTAGGGAATCGGCTCGAGCAGTACTTC.

This sequence joins TRBV7-9 and TRBJ2-5; D is undetermined. Germline lookup yields CDR1 SEHNR and CDR2 FQNEAQ (reference sequence). The germline V and J ends were trimmed by 6 bases and 2 bases, with 10 bases remaining between them. CDR3 length: 13 amino acids. CDR3 coding DNA: TGTGCCAGCAGTCCAGTAAGTCAAGAGACCCAGTACTTC. This translates into CASSPVSQETQYF.

This chain links TRBV5-5 with TRBJ2-7, with 9 bases fitting TRBD1. The germline gives CDR1 SGHKS, CDR2 YYEKEE (reference sequence). The CDR3 sequence is 13 residues long. The V and J ends lost 6 bases and 5 bases, in that order; junction bases with no gene match: 6. The CDR3 loop is CASTPWTGDEQYF. CDR3 DNA: TGTGCCAGCACCCCTTGGACAGGGGACGAGCAGTACTTC.

The chain recombines TRBV6-6 with TRBJ1-1; no clear D gene. The CDR3 has 13 amino acids. Trimming stripped 5 bases from V and 0 bases from J, with 7 bases between. The germline V gene has CDR1 MNHNY and CDR2 SVGAGI (reference sequence). The chain's CDR3 is CASSTAMNTEAFF. The CDR3 DNA is TGTGCCAGCAGTACAGCCATGAACACTGAAGCTTTCTTT.

J is TRBJ1-3 and V is TRBV5-1; D unclear. CDR3 length equals 14 residues. CDR1 is SGHRS and CDR2 is YFSETQ in the germline V gene. V lost 0 bases and J 4 bases, leaving 8 bases between the germline ends. The CDR3 nucleotides are TGCGCCAGCAGCTTGGGGGGATCCGGAAACACCATATATTTT. Amino acid sequence: CASSLGGSGNTIYF.

The chain recombines TRBV6-6 with TRBJ2-7; the D is unclear. Trimming pared 2 bases from V and 5 bases from J, leaving 7 bases between. Germline values: CDR1 MNHNY, CDR2 SVGAGI (reference sequence). The CDR3 loop spans 12 amino acids. The CDR3 loop reads CASSYIGHEQYF. CDR3 coding DNA: TGTGCCAGCAGTTACATAGGGCACGAGCAGTACTTC.